The entry that follows covers one T cell receptor beta chain sequence. What antigen it recognizes has not been identified. Nothing much larger sits one base from this clone, and base qualities are not available. The trial excluded patients who had a history of autoimmune disease or were on systemic immunosuppression. Peripheral blood for TCR sequencing was drawn from every dose cohort at baseline, at cycle 4 day 1 and at cycle 7 day 1. The samples were drawn from a first-in-human, open-label, multicenter phase I dose-escalation trial of ivuxolimab. Adults with locally advanced or metastatic melanoma, renal cell carcinoma, hepatocellular carcinoma or head and neck squamous cell carcinoma were enrolled in the trial. Before TCR sequencing, CD4+ and CD8+ T cells were separately sorted from peripheral blood. In the germline V gene (reference sequence), CDR1 corresponds to MNHNY and CDR2 to SVGAGI. V is clipped by 2 bases and J by 9 bases, and the sequence between their germline boundaries is 11 bases long. The CDR3 numbers 12 residues from cysteine through phenylalanine. Just the 36-base CDR3 DNA is kept, in frame starting at base 1.

This sample was included in a study of OX40 agonist ivuxolimab in advanced cancers. In the study overall: Ivuxolimab was a fully human IgG2 agonistic monoclonal antibody targeting the costimulatory receptor OX40 (CD134). Intravenous ivuxolimab was administered to patients every 2 weeks at six dose levels: 0.01, 0.1, 0.3, 1.5, 3 and 10 mg/kg. Of the 50 to 55 patients in dose escalation, about 19 had hepatocellular carcinoma, some 15 had melanoma, 9 had renal cell carcinoma and 9 had head and neck cancer. A male proportion of nearly 85% and a mean age of approximately 62 years, ranging from about 23 to 79, were recorded for the dose-escalation cohort. Patients were allowed to have had prior anti-PD-1, anti-PD-L1 or anti-CTLA-4 therapy, and more than 35% of the dose-escalation patients had been treated with checkpoint inhibitors. Partial responses occurred in three dose-escalation patients: two with cutaneous melanoma and one with hepatocellular carcinoma. The point of sequencing TCRbeta in the periphery was to test whether ivuxolimab changed TCR sequence diversity and drove clonal T-cell expansion. The monotherapy dose-escalation portion (N of about 47 patients) of the phase I ivuxolimab trial is reported in the paper. What the study reported, not specific to this receptor: In the 0.1-3.0 mg/kg groups, partial responders were among the patients with the lowest normalized peripheral clonal expansion, particularly in CD8+ T cells. After ivuxolimab, expanded clones were on average more numerous among CD8+ T cells than among CD4+ T cells. Low levels of normalized T-cell clonal expansion were also seen in some patients who did not respond. The antigen specificity of the peripheral T cells that underwent clonal expansion was not determined. At doses of 0.1 to 3.0 mg/kg, clonal expansion of both CD4+ and CD8+ T cells in blood was seen between baseline and week 6.

Genomic DNA was isolated from the sorted cells so that the TCRbeta CDR3 region could be sequenced. The immunoSEQ Assay was used to sequence the TCRbeta CDR3 regions. TCRdb took this table from immuneACCESS and kept in-frame rearrangements with V and J called. Such tables lack part of the clones; where checked against another copy, unresolved V genes explain under half of the gap, and the rest is unexplained. This sample comprises approximately 97,000 clones, roughly 90% of them detected only once. Jointly, the top ten make up more than 5.5% of the sample. The receptor's source is an adult with an advanced solid tumor such as melanoma, head and neck, liver or kidney cancer. The sample here was CD4+ or CD8+ T cells sorted from blood, taken in a trial of the OX40 agonist ivuxolimab. The chain uses TRBV6-6 and TRBJ2-7; matching of 5 bases hints at TRBD2 as the D gene. In nucleotides, the sequence is TGTGCCAGCAGTTACCAAAAAGGAGGGCAGTACTTC. It translates to CASSYQKGGQYF.